One and the same sample provided the 24 T cell receptor beta chains below, sequenced in a study of shared clonotypes between healthy human individuals (dated by TCRdb to 2020 to 2022). The library was generated by the immunoSEQ multiplex PCR assay. The clones in this table, taken by TCRdb from immuneACCESS, are in-frame only. Not every clone is retained; where verified, under half of the shortfall comes from an unresolved V gene, and the cause of the rest is unknown. In all, the sample holds some 1.5 million clones, and nearly 99% of those were seen once. The top ten clonotypes cover approximately 0.44% of the sample. The sequencing sample was made of naive CD4+ T cells sorted from blood. Read against the paper, the sample's cell subset or site label means: CD45RA+ positively selected. The receptors derive from a man between 25 and 39 years old in good health.

The V gene is TRBV29-1, the J gene TRBJ2-1, with 8 bases aligning to TRBD2. V lost 4 bases to trimming and J lost 8 bases; unmatched junction nucleotides: 10. CDR1 SQVTM and CDR2 ANQGSEA come from the germline V gene. This CDR3 has 14 residues. The CDR3 protein is CSVAGSGRGDEQFF. In nucleotides, the CDR3 is TGCAGCGTTGCCGGGAGCGGGAGAGGCGATGAGCAGTTCTTC.

The chain has TRBV15 and TRBJ2-7; 10 bases fit TRBD1. The CDR3 extends over 13 amino acids. Trimming cost V 3 bases and J 9 bases; bases outside gene matches: 5. Germline CDR1 reads LNHNV; CDR2 reads YYDKDF (reference sequence). This CDR3 reads CATSSDRGLRQYF. The CDR3 coding sequence is TGTGCCACCAGCAGTGACAGGGGGCTTAGGCAGTACTTC.

J is TRBJ2-7 and V is TRBV5-1; 7 bases align to TRBD2. CDR3 length equals 15 residues. V was clipped by 0 bases and J by 4 bases; unmatched bases: 7. From germline, CDR1 is SGHRS and CDR2 YFSETQ. The CDR3 nucleotides read TGCGCCAGCAGCTTGGGGACTAGAGAATTATACGAGCAGTACTTC. It translates to CASSLGTRELYEQYF.

The chain joins TRBV6-1 to TRBJ2-1; D remains ambiguous. Deletions cut 1 base from V and 7 bases from J, with 8 bases between. The CDR3 loop spans 13 amino acids. Germline V gives CDR1 MNHNS, CDR2 SASEGT. CDR3 loop: CASSEVTGNEQFF. In nucleotides, the CDR3 is TGTGCCAGCAGTGAAGTTACCGGAAATGAGCAGTTCTTC.

J is TRBJ2-1 and V is TRBV7-9; D gene unclear. The V gene lost 2 bases and the J gene lost 7 bases, with 12 bases spanning the gap. The CDR3 runs to 14 residues. CDR1 is SEHNR, CDR2 FQNEAQ, per germline (reference sequence). For the CDR3, the DNA is TGTGCCAGCAGCTTACCCACCGAAGGGAATGAGCAGTTCTTC. Its protein is CASSLPTEGNEQFF.

The V and J genes are TRBV5-1 and TRBJ2-1; TRBD1 matches at 7 bases. CDR1 is SGHRS and CDR2 is YFSETQ in the germline V gene. This CDR3 has 17 residues. V was clipped by 2 bases and J by 5 bases; unmatched bases: 13. The CDR3 DNA is TGCGCCAGCAGCTTTTCCTTCCGACAGGGCGTCCACAATGAGCAGTTCTTC. Encoded protein: CASSFSFRQGVHNEQFF.

The rearrangement joins TRBV11-2 to TRBJ2-7; D call uncertain. CDR3 length: 14 residues. Between the trimmed V and J ends, which lost 5 bases and 3 bases, there was a span of 14 bases. Germline V gene sequence: CDR1 SGHAT, CDR2 FQNNGV. This CDR3 is CASSTEVPGYEQYF. The DNA of the CDR3 is TGTGCCAGCAGCACAGAGGTTCCGGGCTACGAGCAGTACTTC.

This clone was picked up one time. The rearrangement links TRBV14 to TRBJ2-5; D unresolved. The CDR3 loop spans 16 amino acids. Germline loops: CDR1 SGHDN, CDR2 FVKESK. Trimming removed 1 base from V and 5 bases from J, with 17 bases in between. The CDR3 spells CASSQGLGSWRETQYF. The CDR3 DNA reads TGTGCCAGCAGCCAAGGTTTGGGTTCATGGCGGGAGACCCAGTACTTC.

The rearrangement joins TRBV7-2 to TRBJ1-4; weak D call: TRBD1 (5 bases). Trimming stripped 4 bases from V and 5 bases from J, with 14 bases between. The germline gives CDR1 SGHTA, CDR2 FQGNSA. The CDR3 has 15 amino acids. The CDR3 is CASSSWVGANEKLFF. DNA for the CDR3: TGTGCCAGCAGCTCGTGGGTAGGGGCGAATGAAAAACTGTTTTTT.

The sample holds one count of this clone. The chain couples TRBV2 to TRBJ2-7; a possible D gene is TRBD1 (5 bases). Germline V gives CDR1 SNHLY, CDR2 FYNNEI. Trimming stripped 6 bases from V and 3 bases from J, with 12 bases between. The CDR3 has 13 amino acids. CDR3 sequence (DNA): TGTGCCAGCAGCCAGGGTGGCGGCTACGAGCAGTACTTC. Translation gives CASSQGGGYEQYF.

V usage is TRBV11-3 and J usage is TRBJ2-5; tentatively, D is TRBD2 (6 bases). Trimming removed 3 bases at V and 2 bases at J, with 22 bases between. Germline lookup yields CDR1 SGHNT and CDR2 YENEEA. CDR3 length: 18 amino acids. The CDR3 region has the DNA TGTGCCAGCAGCTTCGCCTCTTCGGTCGGGCGGGGACAAGAGACCCAGTACTTC. Translating gives CASSFASSVGRGQETQYF.

The V and J genes are TRBV19 and TRBJ2-1; 11 bases are shared with TRBD2. The trim removed 4 bases at V and 6 bases at J, leaving 5 bases unmatched. The CDR3 is 15 amino acids. The V gene's germline CDR1 is LNHDA and CDR2 SQIVND (reference sequence). The CDR3, as DNA: TGTGCCAGTAGTAAAGGGGGACTAGCGGTCAATGAGCAGTTCTTC. Protein product: CASSKGGLAVNEQFF.

V is TRBV5-1 and J is TRBJ1-4, with D uncertain. Trimming cost V 1 base and J 0 bases, with 13 bases left between them. Germline assignment: CDR1 SGHRS and CDR2 YFSETQ. This CDR3 is built from 17 residues. This chain's CDR3 is CASSLRSSPATNEKLFF. The CDR3 region has the DNA TGCGCCAGCAGCTTGAGGTCCAGCCCTGCAACTAATGAAAAACTGTTTTTT.

This clone is a singleton in its sample. The chain couples TRBV5-4 to TRBJ2-3; perhaps TRBD2 as D (6 bases). Trimming stripped 5 bases from V and 1 base from J, with 11 bases between. CDR1 and CDR2 from the germline V gene are SGHNT and YYREEE (reference sequence). The CDR3 extends over 14 amino acids. The CDR3 DNA sequence: TGTGCCAGCAGTCCGGGGGACGGCACAGATACGCAGTATTTT. It yields the protein CASSPGDGTDTQYF.

The V and J genes are TRBV10-3 and TRBJ2-1; D perhaps matches TRBD2 (6 bases). Germline V CDR1 and CDR2: ENHRY, SYGVKD. This CDR3 spans 16 amino acids. V gave up 4 bases and J gave up 4 bases, with 17 bases separating them. The CDR3 coding sequence is TGTGCCATCAGTGCGGATAGCGGTAGGAGGTACAATGAGCAGTTCTTC. This translates into CAISADSGRRYNEQFF.

This clone has just one count. The chain couples TRBV30 to TRBJ2-3, with D possibly TRBD1 on 6 matching bases. Trimming removed 5 bases at V and 4 bases at J, with 13 bases between. Germline lookup yields CDR1 GTSNPN and CDR2 SVGIG (reference sequence). This CDR3 has 13 amino acids. The CDR3 spells CAWGPTGPDTQYF. CDR3 in DNA: TGTGCCTGGGGCCCTACAGGGCCAGATACGCAGTATTTT.

The chain links TRBV14 to TRBJ2-1, with D maybe TRBD1 (6 bases). The CDR3 runs to 13 residues. The V gene lost 5 bases and the J gene lost 9 bases, with 14 bases spanning the gap. Germline V gene data show CDR1 as SGHDN and CDR2 as FVKESK. CDR3 coding DNA: TGTGCCAGCAGCGTCTCAGGGGCGGGTGAGCAGTTCTTC. As protein: CASSVSGAGEQFF.

The chain combines TRBV18 with TRBJ1-3; 10 nucleotides line up with TRBD1. Germline-derived CDR1 and CDR2 are KGHSH and LQKENI. The CDR3 extends over 19 amino acids. The J segment lost 2 bases and the V segment lost 6 bases, leaving 16 bases of the junction unmatched. CDR3 residues: CASSPRDRGTFVAGNTIYF. In nucleotides, the CDR3 is TGTGCCAGCTCCCCCCGGGACAGGGGTACGTTCGTCGCTGGAAACACCATATATTTT.

The chain couples TRBV9 to TRBJ2-7, with TRBD2 matching over 7 bases. Germline CDR1 reads SGDLS; CDR2 reads YYNGEE. This CDR3 comprises 14 residues. V gave up 0 bases and J gave up 4 bases; unmatched junction bases: 4. CDR3 DNA sequence: TGTGCCAGCAGCGTAGAGGGTAGCGGGTACGAGCAGTACTTC. Protein: CASSVEGSGYEQYF.

V and J are TRBV28 and TRBJ1-2, with no clear D. This CDR3 has 16 residues. Germline values: CDR1 MDHEN, CDR2 SYDVKM. V gave up 1 base and J gave up 3 bases, with 15 bases separating them. The CDR3 loop is CASSLLAGGRDYGYTF. The CDR3, as DNA: TGTGCCAGCAGTTTATTGGCTGGCGGGCGGGACTATGGCTACACCTTC.

The CDR3 nucleotides read TGTGCCAGCACAGGGGAGTTGAGCTATGGCTACACCTTC. Translated, it gives CASTGELSYGYTF. The rearrangement joins TRBV2 to TRBJ1-2, with D tentatively TRBD1 (6 bases). Germline V CDR1 and CDR2: SNHLY, FYNNEI. V was shortened by 7 bases and J by 4 bases, with 13 bases between the two germline ends. This CDR3 spans 13 amino acids.

The genes are TRBV18 and TRBJ1-5; D gene ambiguous. Germline assignment: CDR1 KGHSH and CDR2 LQKENI. Trimming stripped 2 bases from V and 0 bases from J, with 11 bases between. The CDR3 is 16 residues long. The CDR3 region is CASSPSRGYSNQPQHF. As DNA, the CDR3 is TGTGCCAGCTCACCATCCCGGGGTTATAGCAATCAGCCCCAGCATTTT. The full variable domain, completed using reference TRBV18 and TRBJ1-5, is NAGVMQNPRHLVRRRGQEARLRCSPMKGHSHVYWYRQLPEEGLKFMVYLQKENIIDESGMPKERFSAEFPKEGPSILRIQQVVRGDSAAYFCASSPSRGYSNQPQHFGDGTRLSIL.

The rearrangement joins TRBV6-5 to TRBJ1-1; D uncertain. The CDR3 sequence is 11 residues long. V was pared by 4 bases and J by 8 bases, with 8 bases between. Germline CDR1 MNHEY, CDR2 SVGAGI. CDR3 sequence (DNA): TGTGCCAGCAGTTCCCTTATAGAAGCTTTCTTT. Translated, it gives CASSSLIEAFF.

This chain links TRBV5-1 with TRBJ1-1, with D hard to call. Trimming pared 4 bases from V and 5 bases from J, leaving 21 bases between. Germline CDR1 and CDR2: SGHRS and YFSETQ. The CDR3 is 16 residues long. The CDR3 sequence is CASSPLISGSRTEAFF. DNA for the CDR3: TGCGCCAGCAGCCCCCTTATTTCGGGTTCGAGGACTGAAGCTTTCTTT.